The T cell receptor (beta chain) described here comes from a study of blood T cell repertoires in COVID-19. CDR3 length: 18 amino acids. The repertoire was sequenced with immunoSEQ multiplex PCR; TCRdb's copy has only in-frame clones and lacks some. The sample contains about 100,000 clones, approximately 84% of which appear only once. What was sequenced was peripheral blood. V usage is TRBV21-1 and J usage is TRBJ2-6; no check of the table's D call, TRBD1, against the DNA was made. TRBV21-1 is a documented pseudogene. This TCR derives from a man aged 30-40 years in a cohort sampled during active COVID-19. The CDR3 here is CASSKGRMGASGANVLTF. DNA for the CDR3: TGTGCCAGCAGCAAAGGGAGGATGGGGGCTAGTGGGGCCAACGTCCTGACTTTC.